This T cell receptor beta chain was profiled in a study of blood T cell repertoires in COVID-19. Study-wide context: Samples representing acute and convalescent COVID-19 were sourced from the United States, Italy and Spain. In each case, the material was cDNA or gDNA derived from T cells, B-cell-depleted T cells, or PBMCs.

Authors' data handling: Reference gene primer amplification in the assay estimated nucleated cell counts. Here immunoSEQ multiplex PCR was the method, and the copy in TCRdb shows in-frame clones only, minus some. Clonal size and the V and J genes are those of that table, whereas D and trimming came from the DNA. The profile shows 250,000 to 300,000 clones, about nine tenths of them singletons. Seattle cases were enrolled at active infection and followed longitudinally. The clonotype was recovered from a woman aged 25-40 years with COVID-19, enrolled during active disease. The sequenced material came from peripheral blood.

The chain's CDR3 is CASSGGPSRSGELFF. CDR3 nucleotide sequence: TGTGCCAGCAGCGGCGGCCCTAGCCGCTCCGGGGAGCTGTTTTTT. The V call is TRBV5-4, the J call TRBJ2-2; D may be TRBD2 (5 bases). The CDR3 is made up of 15 amino acids. The V gene lost 4 bases and the J gene lost 6 bases, with 16 bases spanning the gap. CDR1 and CDR2 from the germline V gene are SGHNT and YYREEE (reference sequence). The full variable domain, in which reference TRBV5-4 and TRBJ2-2 provide the parts outside the CDR3, is ETGVTQSPTHLIKTRGQQVTLRCSSQSGHNTVSWYQQALGQGPQFIFQYYREEENGRGNFPPRFSGLQFPNYSSELNVNALELDDSALYLCASSGGPSRSGELFFGEGSRLTVL.